This is a list of T cell receptor beta chains from one sample in a study of blood T cells in healthy people across ages. In TCRdb, the 5' RACE reads were re-called with MiXCR into one record per CDR3 protein. The sample consists of 1.5 million to 2 million distinct CDR3 sequences, approximately 40% of them appearing once. The specimen was blood. These receptors all come from a human donor in good health. Both conserved end residues are part of each CDR3.

v_gene: TRBV4-3; j_gene: TRBJ1-1; CDR3aa: CASSQNARAEAFF
v_gene: TRBV2; j_gene: TRBJ1-1; CDR3aa: CASRTGTVNTEAFF
v_gene: TRBV6-5; j_gene: TRBJ2-6; CDR3aa: CASSYWVPGQGRLGANVLTF
v_gene: TRBV24-1; j_gene: TRBJ2-1; CDR3aa: CATSDPGVSYNEQFF
v_gene: TRBV15; j_gene: TRBJ2-7; CDR3aa: CATSRVGGQALIEQYF
v_gene: TRBV7-9; j_gene: TRBJ1-1; CDR3aa: CASSLALVSNTEAFF
v_gene: TRBV4-3; j_gene: TRBJ2-3; CDR3aa: CASSQEGLAGGEAGNTQYF
v_gene: TRBV20-1; j_gene: TRBJ2-3; CDR3aa: CSVLRRGGTDTQYF
v_gene: TRBV7-2; j_gene: TRBJ2-5; CDR3aa: CASSLAGSGQETQYF
v_gene: TRBV4-1; j_gene: TRBJ2-3; CDR3aa: CASSQDTTRGPQDTQYF
v_gene: TRBV25-1; j_gene: TRBJ1-5; CDR3aa: CASSEWWTGGAIQPQHF
v_gene: TRBV20-1; j_gene: TRBJ1-2; CDR3aa: CSALVNYGYTF
v_gene: TRBV20-1; j_gene: TRBJ2-1; CDR3aa: CSARKTGGVNEQFF
v_gene: TRBV11-2; j_gene: TRBJ2-5; CDR3aa: CASSYTGARSQETQYF
v_gene: TRBV20-1; j_gene: TRBJ2-5; CDR3aa: CSASPGTTQETQYF
v_gene: TRBV29-1; j_gene: TRBJ2-7; CDR3aa: CSVEDRTDRGEQYF